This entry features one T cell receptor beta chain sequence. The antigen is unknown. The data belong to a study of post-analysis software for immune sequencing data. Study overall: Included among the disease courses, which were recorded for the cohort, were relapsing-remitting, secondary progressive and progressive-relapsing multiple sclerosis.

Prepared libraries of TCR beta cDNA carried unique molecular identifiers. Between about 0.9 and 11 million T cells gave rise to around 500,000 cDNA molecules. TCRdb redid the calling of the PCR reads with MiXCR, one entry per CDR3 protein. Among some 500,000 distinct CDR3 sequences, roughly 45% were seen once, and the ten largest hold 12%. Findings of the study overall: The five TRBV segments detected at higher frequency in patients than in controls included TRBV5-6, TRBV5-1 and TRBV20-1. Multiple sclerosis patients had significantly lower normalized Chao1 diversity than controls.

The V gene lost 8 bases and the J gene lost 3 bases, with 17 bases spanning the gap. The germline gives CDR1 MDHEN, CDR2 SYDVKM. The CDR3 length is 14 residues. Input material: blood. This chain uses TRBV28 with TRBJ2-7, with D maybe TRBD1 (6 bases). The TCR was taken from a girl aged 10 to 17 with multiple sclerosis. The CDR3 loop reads CASSGQSLIYEQYF. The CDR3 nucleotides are TGTGCCAGCTCCGGACAGTCCCTAATCTACGAGCAGTACTTC. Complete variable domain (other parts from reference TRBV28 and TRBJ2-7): DVKVTQSSRYLVKRTGEKVFLECVQDMDHENMFWYRQDPGLGLRLIYFSYDVKMKEKGDIPEGYSVSREKKERFSLILESASTNQTSMYLCASSGQSLIYEQYFGPGTRLTVT.